The TCR beta chain under discussion was sequenced for a study of shared clonotypes between healthy human individuals. CDR3 size: 14 residues. Unmatched junction bases numbered 6, after V lost 5 bases and J lost 3 bases. The germline V gene encodes CDR1 GTSNPN and CDR2 SVGIG (reference sequence). Naive CD8 populations comprised CD45RO-negative cells positively selected for CCR7, excluding terminally differentiated effector memory CD45RA+ cells. The donors were adults (healthy and HIV-negative) with no recent acute infections or vaccinations. Clones were sequenced by immunoSEQ multiplex PCR, and TCRdb holds only the in-frame ones, with some missing. The table records more than 2 million clones, about 95% of them present only once.

The sample comprised naive CD8+ T cells sorted from blood. This rearrangement joins TRBV30 to TRBJ1-5, with TRBD1 identical over 8 bases. The receptor was derived from a man in his late teens or twenties in good health. The CDR3 loop is CAWASGGINQPQHF. CDR3 nucleotide sequence: TGTGCCTGGGCCTCAGGGGGCATCAATCAGCCCCAGCATTTT.